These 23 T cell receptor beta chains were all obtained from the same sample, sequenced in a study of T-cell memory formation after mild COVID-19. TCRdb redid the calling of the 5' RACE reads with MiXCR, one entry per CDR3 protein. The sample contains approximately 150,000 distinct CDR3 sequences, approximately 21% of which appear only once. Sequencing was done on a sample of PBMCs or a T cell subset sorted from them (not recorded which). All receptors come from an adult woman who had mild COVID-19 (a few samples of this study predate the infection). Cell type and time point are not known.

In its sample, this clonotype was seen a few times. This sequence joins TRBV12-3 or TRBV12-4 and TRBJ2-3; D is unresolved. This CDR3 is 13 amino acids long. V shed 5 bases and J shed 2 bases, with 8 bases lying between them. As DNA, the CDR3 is TGTGCCAGCAGTCCGTTCTCCACAGATACGCAGTATTTT. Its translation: CASSPFSTDTQYF.

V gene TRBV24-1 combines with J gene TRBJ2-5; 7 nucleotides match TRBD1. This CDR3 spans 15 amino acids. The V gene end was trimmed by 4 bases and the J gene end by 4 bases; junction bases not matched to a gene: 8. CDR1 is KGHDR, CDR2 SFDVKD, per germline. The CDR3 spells CATSEGEGGRETQYF. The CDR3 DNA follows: TGTGCCACCAGTGAAGGCGAAGGGGGCCGAGAGACCCAGTACTTC.

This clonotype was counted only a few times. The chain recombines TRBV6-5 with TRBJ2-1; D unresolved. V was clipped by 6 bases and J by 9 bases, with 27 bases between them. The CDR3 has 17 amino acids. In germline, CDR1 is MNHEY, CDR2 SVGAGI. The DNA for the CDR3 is TGTGCCAGCAGGAAATTAGACTGGGTCTCATCTTCCGCTGAGCAGTTCTTC. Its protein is CASRKLDWVSSSAEQFF.

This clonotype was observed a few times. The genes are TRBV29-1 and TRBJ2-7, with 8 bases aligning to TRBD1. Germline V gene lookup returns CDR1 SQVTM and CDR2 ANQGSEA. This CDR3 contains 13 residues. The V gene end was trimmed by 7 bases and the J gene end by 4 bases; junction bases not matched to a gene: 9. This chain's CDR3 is CSAWRTGYYEQYF. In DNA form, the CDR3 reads TGCAGCGCCTGGAGGACAGGGTATTACGAGCAGTACTTC.

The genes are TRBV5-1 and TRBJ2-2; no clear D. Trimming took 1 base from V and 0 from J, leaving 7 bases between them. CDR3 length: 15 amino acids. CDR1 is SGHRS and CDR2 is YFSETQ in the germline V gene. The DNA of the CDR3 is TGCGCCAGCAGCTTGTACGGACCGAACACCGGGGAGCTGTTTTTT. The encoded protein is CASSLYGPNTGELFF.

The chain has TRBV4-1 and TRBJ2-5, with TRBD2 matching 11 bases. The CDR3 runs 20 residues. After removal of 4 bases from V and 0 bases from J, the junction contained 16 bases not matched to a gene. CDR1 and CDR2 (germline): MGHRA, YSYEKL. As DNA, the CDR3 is TGCGCCAGCAGCCGAACCACGCTAGGACTAGCGGGCGCGTACCAAGAGACCCAGTACTTC. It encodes CASSRTTLGLAGAYQETQYF.

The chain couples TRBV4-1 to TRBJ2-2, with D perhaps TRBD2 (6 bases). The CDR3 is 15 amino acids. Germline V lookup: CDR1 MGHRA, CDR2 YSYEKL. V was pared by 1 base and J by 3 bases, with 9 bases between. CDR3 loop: CASSQVWEDTGELFF. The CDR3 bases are TGCGCCAGCAGCCAAGTCTGGGAGGACACCGGGGAGCTGTTTTTT.

DNA of the CDR3: TGTGCCAGCAGTTTTCCCCGGGAGACCCAGTACTTC. It specifies CASSFPRETQYF. The genes are TRBV12-3 or TRBV12-4 and TRBJ2-5; D remains ambiguous. Trimming stripped 3 bases from V and 5 bases from J, with 7 bases between. The CDR3 is made up of 12 amino acids.

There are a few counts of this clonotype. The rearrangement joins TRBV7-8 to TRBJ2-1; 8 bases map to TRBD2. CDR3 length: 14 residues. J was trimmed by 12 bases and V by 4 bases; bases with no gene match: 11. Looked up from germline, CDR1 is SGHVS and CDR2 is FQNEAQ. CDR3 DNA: TGTGCCAGCAGCTACCCTTCGGCGGGGGGAGGGCAGTTCTTC. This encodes CASSYPSAGGGQFF.

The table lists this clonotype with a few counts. The CDR3 region is CAIRNYNEQFF. CDR3 sequence (DNA): TGTGCCATCAGGAACTACAATGAGCAGTTCTTC. V and J are TRBV10-3 and TRBJ2-1; D remains unclear. Trimming left V 6 bases short and J 3 bases short, with 3 bases between. Looked up from germline, CDR1 is ENHRY and CDR2 is SYGVKD. The CDR3 runs to 11 residues.

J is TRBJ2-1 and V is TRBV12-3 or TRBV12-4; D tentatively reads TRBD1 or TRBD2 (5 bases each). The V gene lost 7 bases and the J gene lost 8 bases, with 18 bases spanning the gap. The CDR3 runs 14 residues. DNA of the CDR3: TGTGCCAGCACACCTCTGGGACGGGGACATGAGCAGTTCTTC. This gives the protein CASTPLGRGHEQFF.

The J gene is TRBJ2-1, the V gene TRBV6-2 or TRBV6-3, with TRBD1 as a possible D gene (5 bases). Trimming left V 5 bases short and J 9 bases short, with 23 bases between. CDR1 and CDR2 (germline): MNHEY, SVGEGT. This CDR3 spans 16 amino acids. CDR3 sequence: CASSPSAVYERGEQFF. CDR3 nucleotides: TGTGCCAGCAGTCCCTCAGCAGTTTACGAAAGGGGTGAGCAGTTCTTC.

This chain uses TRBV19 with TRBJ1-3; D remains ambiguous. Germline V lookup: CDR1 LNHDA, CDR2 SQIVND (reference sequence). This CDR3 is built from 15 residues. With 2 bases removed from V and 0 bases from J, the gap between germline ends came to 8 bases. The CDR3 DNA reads TGTGCCAGTAGTATACGCGTGAGCTCTGGAAACACCATATATTTT. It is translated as CASSIRVSSGNTIYF.

CDR3 sequence (DNA): TGTGCCAGCAGCACCCAGGGGACAGGATATAATCAGCCCCAGCATTTT. Translating gives CASSTQGTGYNQPQHF. The rearrangement links TRBV6-2 or TRBV6-3 to TRBJ1-5; 8 bases match TRBD1. The CDR3 loop spans 16 amino acids. CDR1 is MNHEY, CDR2 SVGEGT, per germline. The junction had 11 bases not matched to a gene; V was cut back by 6 bases and J by 4 bases.

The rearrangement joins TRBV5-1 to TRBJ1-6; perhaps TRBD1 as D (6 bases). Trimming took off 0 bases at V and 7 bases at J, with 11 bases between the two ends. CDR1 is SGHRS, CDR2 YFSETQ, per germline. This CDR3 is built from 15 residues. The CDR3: CASSLDRTGNSPLHF. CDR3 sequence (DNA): TGCGCCAGCAGCTTGGATCGTACAGGGAATTCACCCCTCCACTTT.

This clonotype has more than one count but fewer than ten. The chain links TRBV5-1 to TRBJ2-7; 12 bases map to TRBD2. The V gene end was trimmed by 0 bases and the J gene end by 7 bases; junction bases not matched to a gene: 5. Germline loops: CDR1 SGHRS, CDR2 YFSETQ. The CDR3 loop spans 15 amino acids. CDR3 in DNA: TGCGCCAGCAGCTTGGATCCCGGACTAGCGGGGGAGCAGTACTTC. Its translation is CASSLDPGLAGEQYF.

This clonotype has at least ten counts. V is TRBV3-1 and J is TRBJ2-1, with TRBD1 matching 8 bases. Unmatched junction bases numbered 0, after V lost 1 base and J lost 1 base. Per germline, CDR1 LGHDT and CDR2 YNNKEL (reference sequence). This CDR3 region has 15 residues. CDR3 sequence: CASSQGQGSYNEQFF. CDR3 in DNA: TGTGCCAGCAGCCAAGGACAGGGGTCCTACAATGAGCAGTTCTTC.

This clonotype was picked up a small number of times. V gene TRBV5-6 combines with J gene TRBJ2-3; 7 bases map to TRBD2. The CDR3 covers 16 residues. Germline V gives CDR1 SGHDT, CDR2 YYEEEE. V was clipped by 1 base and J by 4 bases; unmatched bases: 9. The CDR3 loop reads CASSLRDYLESDTQYF. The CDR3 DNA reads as TGTGCCAGCAGCTTGAGGGACTACCTCGAGTCAGATACGCAGTATTTT.

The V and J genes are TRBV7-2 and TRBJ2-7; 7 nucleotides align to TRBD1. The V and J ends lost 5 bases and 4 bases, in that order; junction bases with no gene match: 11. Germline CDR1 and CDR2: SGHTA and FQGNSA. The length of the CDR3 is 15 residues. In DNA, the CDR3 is TGTGCCAGCAGCCCGAGAAACAGGGGCAGGTACGAGCAGTACTTC. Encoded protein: CASSPRNRGRYEQYF.

CDR3 sequence: CASSPKSGQGRNSPLHF. The CDR3 bases are TGTGCCAGCAGCCCTAAATCAGGCCAGGGCCGGAATTCACCCCTCCACTTT. The gene calls are TRBV3-1 and TRBJ1-6, with D possibly TRBD1 on 5 matching bases. The V end lost 4 bases, the J end lost 7 bases, and 20 bases lay between the germline ends. There are 17 residues in the CDR3. Germline V gives CDR1 LGHDT, CDR2 YNNKEL (reference sequence).

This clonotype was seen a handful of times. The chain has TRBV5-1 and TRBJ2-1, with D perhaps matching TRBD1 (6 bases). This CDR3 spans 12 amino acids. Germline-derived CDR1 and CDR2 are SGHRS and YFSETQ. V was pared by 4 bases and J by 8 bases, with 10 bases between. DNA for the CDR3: TGCGCCAGCAGCGCGCAGGGGCATGAGCAGTTCTTC. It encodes CASSAQGHEQFF.

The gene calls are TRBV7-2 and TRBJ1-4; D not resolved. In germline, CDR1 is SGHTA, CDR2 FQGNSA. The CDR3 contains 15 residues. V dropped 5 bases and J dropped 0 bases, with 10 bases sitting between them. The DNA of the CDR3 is TGTGCCAGCAGCCTGAGGGTGACAACTAATGAAAAACTGTTTTTT. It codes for CASSLRVTTNEKLFF.

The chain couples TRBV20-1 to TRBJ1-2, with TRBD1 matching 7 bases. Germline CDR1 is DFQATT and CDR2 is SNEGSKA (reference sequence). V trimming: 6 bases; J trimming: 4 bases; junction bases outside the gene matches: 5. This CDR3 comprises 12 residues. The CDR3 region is CSATGQSYGYTF. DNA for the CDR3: TGCAGTGCCACGGGACAGAGCTATGGCTACACCTTC.